This paragraph reports one T cell receptor beta chain. Antigen: not known. The entry originates in a study of shared clonotypes between healthy human individuals. The assay was immunoSEQ multiplex PCR, and TCRdb's table has in-frame clones only and misses some. The sample contains over a million clones, approximately 96% of which appear only once. Trimming took 7 bases from V and 6 from J, leaving 9 bases between them. CDR3 length: 12 amino acids. The germline V gene encodes CDR1 MNHNS and CDR2 SASEGT. Study-wide points: Despite large depth, rarefaction showed incomplete sorted-subset sequencing.

The sequencing sample was made of naive CD4+ T cells sorted from blood. The subset here: CD45RA+ positively selected. The rearrangement links TRBV6-1 to TRBJ2-2; D is undetermined. The source of this sequence is a man under 40 in good health. The CDR3 DNA follows: TGTGCCAGCACCCTAATATCCGGGGAGCTGTTTTTT. Translated: CASTLISGELFF.